This T cell receptor beta chain was sequenced for a study of shared T cell receptors in the human thymus. V lost 4 bases and J lost 6, with 13 bases in between. The CDR3 contains 13 residues. Germline V lookup: CDR1 SGHAT, CDR2 FQNNGV. Assay used: immunoSEQ multiplex PCR; TCRdb lists only in-frame clones, some missing. In the table there are hundreds of thousands of clones, around 85% of which are singletons. These data also formed part of another study, on human thymus T cells.

The source is a girl under three years old with a congenital heart defect. The chain joins TRBV11-2 to TRBJ2-7, with D perhaps matching TRBD2 (5 bases). Sequencing was done on a sample of thymocytes. The CDR3 DNA follows: TGTGCCAGCAGCTCCGACGGGGAAGCCGAGCAGTACTTC. This codes for CASSSDGEAEQYF.